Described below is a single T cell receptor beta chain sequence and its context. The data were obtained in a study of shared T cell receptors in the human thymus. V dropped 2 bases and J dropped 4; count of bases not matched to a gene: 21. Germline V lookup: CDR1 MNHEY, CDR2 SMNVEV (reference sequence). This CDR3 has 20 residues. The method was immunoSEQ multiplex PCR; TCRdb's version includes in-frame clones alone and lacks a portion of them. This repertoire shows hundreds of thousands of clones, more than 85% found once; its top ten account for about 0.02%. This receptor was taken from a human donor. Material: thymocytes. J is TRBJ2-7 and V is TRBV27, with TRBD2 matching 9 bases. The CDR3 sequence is CASSLKLDDSSGINEYEQYF. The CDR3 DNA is TGTGCCAGCAGTTTAAAACTAGACGATTCTAGCGGGATAAACGAATACGAGCAGTACTTC.